The entry below gives a single T cell receptor beta chain sequence along with its context. This clonotype was picked up many times. What this receptor recognizes is not known. No much larger clonotype is one base removed from it; base qualities were not supplied. Clipping removes 0 bases from V and 5 bases from J, with 1 as the unmatched junction base count. CDR1 and CDR2, per the germline V gene, are SGDLS and YYNGEE. From the cysteine up to the phenylalanine, the CDR3 has a length of 14 residues. Solely the CDR3 DNA is kept, with 42 bases framed from the first base. The treatment or condition label on this specimen signifies: live attenuated yellow fever vaccine strain. Two biological replicates of bulk PBMCs were collected at each blood-draw timepoint. A standard Ficoll-Paque protocol was used to isolate PBMCs from peripheral blood. TriZol was used to extract RNA from bulk PBMCs, from CD4 and CD8 fractions, and from dextramer-positive and dextramer-negative fractions.

This sample stems from a study of T cells after yellow fever vaccination (dated by TCRdb to the late 2010s). Regarding the research as a whole: Libraries from fractions with low cell numbers were prepared with the SMART-Seq v4 Ultra Low Input RNA kit. To track T-cell clones before and after primary and booster YFV17D yellow fever vaccination, bulk TCR alpha and beta repertoires were sequenced longitudinally. Two healthy male donors made up the cohort, one aged 18 to 30 years and the other aged 30 to 39 years. Bulk PBMC replicates and cell subsets were isolated from blood drawn at multiple timepoints before and after both primary and secondary immunization.

Points the paper makes about the study in general: After the booster, most of the clones that had expanded following primary vaccination were detected again (almost 98% of CD4 and 80% to 90% of CD8), which suggests that memory was broadly maintained. The secondary T-cell response was found to be weaker but faster than the primary response, with a peak reached on day 5 rather than on day 15. Computational filtering was needed because FACS-sorted repertoires could contain abundant contaminating clonotypes from the bulk population. A small share of clonotypes occurred in both CD4 and CD8 compartments, likely arising from convergent recombination. The study included only a couple of donors, which limits how far the findings can be generalized.

Synthesis of TCR cDNA relied on 5'RACE template switching, a step that introduced a universal primer site along with unique molecular identifiers. Priming of cDNA synthesis was performed from both the TCR alpha and TCR beta constant segments. Library amplification involved two PCR steps, and the second step added sample barcodes and sequencing adapters. Libraries were sequenced on Illumina HiSeq 2500 (2x100 bp) or NovaSeq (2x150 bp). The study's own analysis went as follows. MIGEC handled demultiplexing of reads and collapsing into UMI consensus sequences, while MiXCR performed V(D)J alignment. Vaccine-responding clonotypes were identified with edgeR using replicate PBMC samples, with FDR below 0.01 and a log2 fold change above 5 up to day 15 being required. Each bulk clonotype received a CD4 or CD8 identity based on whether the sequenced CD4 or CD8 repertoire contained that clonotype at higher abundance. In TCRdb, the public reads were trimmed at Q25 with fastp and aligned with MiXCR, with productive beta chains retained. Rows merge per CDR3 protein into single entries with the most common DNA and genes. TCRdb, not the original authors, processed these V and J calls. The sample records approximately 550,000 distinct CDR3 sequences, under 25% of which are singletons. The ten largest clones represent 13% to 15% of the sample.

The sequenced sample was PBMCs, obtained 15 days after the yellow fever booster vaccination. This TCR was sampled from a man aged 30-40 years who received the YFV17D yellow fever vaccine. The receptor chain draws on TRBV9 and TRBJ2-2, with 7 bases in between that match TRBD2. The DNA sequence is as follows: TGTGCCAGCAGCGTAGCGGGGGGTACCGGGGAGCTGTTTTTT. This translates into CASSVAGGTGELFF.